Detailed here is one T cell receptor beta chain. Its antigen is unknown. TCRdb keeps only in-frame clones here, not all; method: immunoSEQ multiplex PCR. The table records 60,000 to 85,000 clones, approximately 90% of them present only once. There are 12 residues in the CDR3. Trimming shortened V by 7 bases and J by 2 bases, and 6 bases separated the two germline ends. Germline assignment: CDR1 ENHRY and CDR2 SYGVKD. The source of the sample is a study of T cell responses to AZD1222 COVID-19 vaccine. Study outcomes and limitations: White British people made up most donors, females outnumbered males, and clonal diversity was possibly underestimated. Unmutated variant regions are reportedly the target of nearly half of TCRs that are spike-specific. It was only after the peak T cell response that any repertoires were sampled. Seropositive at baseline were only a handful of AZD1222 recipients.

The sample here was peripheral blood, taken 28 days after the second dose of the MenACWY control vaccine. This chain joins TRBV10-3 and TRBJ1-3; D is uncertain. The receptor's source is an adult who received the MenACWY meningococcal vaccine as a control. The CDR3: CAIKGTGNTIYF. The DNA of the CDR3 is TGTGCCATCAAAGGCACTGGAAACACCATATATTTT.